The rows below give T cell receptor beta chains drawn from one sample of a study of blood T cell repertoires in COVID-19. The method was immunoSEQ multiplex PCR; TCRdb's version includes in-frame clones alone and lacks a portion of them. The repertoire holds 300,000 or so clones, with around 87% as singletons. The sample consisted of peripheral blood. These receptors all stem from a man between 65 and 80 years old with acute or convalescent COVID-19. The CDR3 runs from the conserved cysteine through the conserved F or W. D genes are given only for firm matches. A row's size may be missing; if present it is once, few, many or a size class.

j_gene | d_gene | v_gene | abundance | CDR3nt | CDR3aa
TRBJ2-1 | . | TRBV15 | once | TGTGCCACCAGCACCGGTTACAATGAGCAGTTCTTC | CATSTGYNEQFF
TRBJ1-5 | . | TRBV24-1 | . | TGTGCCACCAGTGATGGTCAGGGGACTCAGCCCCAGCATTTT | CATSDGQGTQPQHF
TRBJ2-7 | . | TRBV3-1/TRBV3-2 | . | TGTGCCAGCAGCCAAGTTCCCAGTCAGCAGTACTTC | CASSQVPSQQYF
TRBJ1-2 | . | TRBV7-8 | . | TGTGCCAGCAGCTTAGGATCCACAAACTATGGCTACACCTTC | CASSLGSTNYGYTF
TRBJ1-3 | . | TRBV30 | . | TGTGCCTGGTCCCGGGGGTTCTCTGGAAACACCATATATTTT | CAWSRGFSGNTIYF
TRBJ1-4 | TRBD1 | TRBV2 | . | TGTGCCAGCAGCAGGACAGGGTCAACTAATGAAAAACTGTTTTTT | CASSRTGSTNEKLFF
TRBJ2-3 | . | TRBV7-2 | once | TGTGCCAGCTCGAACAGGGGCACAGATACGCAGTATTTT | CASSNRGTDTQYF
TRBJ1-4 | TRBD1 | TRBV10-3 | . | TGTGCCATCAGAGAGGGGGCCACTAATGAAAAACTGTTTTTT | CAIREGATNEKLFF
TRBJ1-4 | . | TRBV3-1/TRBV3-2 | . | TGTGCCAGCAGCCAATGGGGGGAAACAACTAATGAAAAACTGTTTTTT | CASSQWGETTNEKLFF
TRBJ2-7 | TRBD1 | TRBV3-1/TRBV3-2 | . | TGTGCCAGCAGCCGCGGGACAGGGGACTACGAGCAGTACTTC | CASSRGTGDYEQYF
TRBJ2-5 | TRBD2 | TRBV7-2 | few | TGTGCCAGCAGCTTAGAACTAGCGGAAGAGACCCAGTACTTC | CASSLELAEETQYF
TRBJ1-3 | . | TRBV3-1/TRBV3-2 | . | TGTGCCAGCAGCCAAGATATAGCCGGAAACACCATATATTTT | CASSQDIAGNTIYF
TRBJ1-5 | TRBD1 | TRBV6-5 | . | TGTGCCAGCAGCCAGGGGGCTGGTCAGCCCCAGCATTTT | CASSQGAGQPQHF
TRBJ2-2 | . | TRBV7-2 | once | TGTGCCAGCAGCTTAGTACGGTCGAACACCGGGGAGCTGTTTTTT | CASSLVRSNTGELFF
TRBJ2-1 | . | TRBV30 | . | TGTGCCTGGACAGCGGGCTACAATGAGCAGTTCTTC | CAWTAGYNEQFF
TRBJ1-2 | . | TRBV18 | . | TGTGCCAGCTCTGCGGACGGGAGGGGCTACACCTTC | CASSADGRGYTF
TRBJ2-1 | TRBD2 | TRBV30 | . | TGTGCCTGGAGTCAAATTAGCGGGGGGGCCCGGGAGCAGTTCTTC | CAWSQISGGAREQFF
TRBJ2-1 | TRBD1 | TRBV5-8 | . | TGTGCCAGCAGCGCCGGGACAGGGGTCTACAATGAGCAGTTCTTC | CASSAGTGVYNEQFF
TRBJ2-2 | . | TRBV9 | . | TGTGCCAGCAGCGCATTACCGGGACAACTCACCACCGGGGAGCTGTTTTTT | CASSALPGQLTTGELFF
TRBJ2-7 | TRBD1 | TRBV7-2 | once | TGTGCCAGCAGCTTAGGGGGACAGGGAATCAACGAGCAGTACTTC | CASSLGGQGINEQYF
TRBJ1-2 | TRBD1 | TRBV7-2 | . | TGTGCCAGCAGCTTGGGGGGACAGAACTATGGCTACACCTTC | CASSLGGQNYGYTF
TRBJ2-1 | TRBD1 | TRBV14 | . | TGTGCCAGCAGTCCCACAGGGGGTCGAGCCTACAATGAGCAGTTCTTC | CASSPTGGRAYNEQFF
TRBJ1-5 | . | TRBV2 | once | TGTGCCAGCAGTGAATCCGAGAATCAGCCCCAGCATTTT | CASSESENQPQHF
TRBJ2-5 | TRBD1 | TRBV2 | . | TGTGCCATACCTCCAGCAGGGGGTCTAGAGACCCAGTACTTC | CAIPPAGGLETQYF
TRBJ2-7 | TRBD2 | TRBV5-4 | . | TGTGCCACGCGAGTAAAAGCGGGGGGCAACTACGAGCAGTACTTC | CATRVKAGGNYEQYF
TRBJ2-7 | TRBD1 | TRBV5-1 | . | TGCGCCAGCAGCTGGGCGGGACAGGGCCCCTACGAGCAGTACTTC | CASSWAGQGPYEQYF
TRBJ1-4 | TRBD1 | TRBV19 | . | TGTGCCAGTAGTAGACGACAGGGGTTTATTGAAAAACTGTTTTTT | CASSRRQGFIEKLFF
TRBJ1-1 | . | TRBV29-1 | . | TGCAGCGCTACCACAGAAAACACTGAAGCTTTCTTT | CSATTENTEAFF